The clone carrying this T cell receptor (beta chain) was seen at least ten times. The data stem from a study of early T cells in non-severe SARS-CoV-2 infection. Germline values: CDR1 MGHRA, CDR2 YSYEKL. V lost 4 bases, J lost 4 bases, and 8 bases lay in between. The CDR3 is 12 amino acids. TCRdb processed the 5' RACE reads anew with MiXCR; each CDR3 protein has one entry. Among tens of thousands of distinct CDR3 sequences listed, approximately 12% were seen once. The chain recombines TRBV4-1 with TRBJ2-7, with D uncertain. This sequence was found in an adult who was a healthcare worker with PCR-confirmed SARS-CoV-2 infection or an uninfected control (not recorded which). Specimen: whole blood. The CDR3 is CASSRGNYEQYF. The CDR3 DNA is TGCGCCAGCAGCCGGGGTAATTACGAGCAGTACTTC.